Below are 26 T cell receptor beta chains sequenced from a single sample in a study of early T cells in non-severe SARS-CoV-2 infection. TCRdb redid the calling of the 5' RACE reads with MiXCR, one entry per CDR3 protein. The sample shows tens of thousands of distinct CDR3 sequences, roughly 5.9% of them seen only once. The sample taken for sequencing was whole blood. These TCRs come from an adult who was a healthcare worker with PCR-confirmed SARS-CoV-2 infection or an uninfected control (not recorded which).

The J gene is TRBJ1-1, the V gene TRBV6-1, with a weak D call TRBD1 (6 bases). The germline V gene encodes CDR1 MNHNS and CDR2 SASEGT. The CDR3 runs to 14 residues. V was cut by 8 bases and J by 4 bases, with 17 bases left in between. The CDR3 coding sequence is TGTGCCAGCTCAGCGGAACAGGGAGGCACTGAAGCTTTCTTT. This codes for CASSAEQGGTEAFF.

The sample holds many counts of this clonotype. The J gene is TRBJ2-5, the V gene TRBV6-2 or TRBV6-3; TRBD1 agrees at 7 bases. The ends lost 5 bases at V and 4 bases at J; junction bases unmatched: 10. Germline V lookup: CDR1 MNHEY, CDR2 SVGEGT. There are 15 residues in the CDR3. This CDR3 is CASSDNLNRGETQYF. The CDR3 DNA sequence: TGTGCCAGCAGTGACAACCTTAACAGGGGAGAGACCCAGTACTTC.

This chain links TRBV6-4 with TRBJ2-3, with 8 bases lining up with TRBD2. The germline V gene has CDR1 MRHNA and CDR2 SNTAGT. The CDR3 extends over 14 amino acids. Trimming took 3 bases from V and 1 from J; bases not matched to a gene: 0. The CDR3 sequence: CASSERGGTDTQYF. As DNA, the CDR3 is TGTGCCAGCAGTGAGCGGGGGGGCACAGATACGCAGTATTTT.

At least ten counts were recorded for this clonotype. This chain connects TRBV20-1 to TRBJ2-1; maybe TRBD1 (6 bases). Trimming stripped 4 bases from V and 0 bases from J, with 13 bases between. This CDR3 comprises 15 residues. Germline assignment: CDR1 DFQATT and CDR2 SNEGSKA (reference sequence). The CDR3 region has the DNA TGCAGTGCTACTCTCGACAGGCGCTCCTACAATGAGCAGTTCTTC. Its translation: CSATLDRRSYNEQFF.

The chain uses TRBV14 and TRBJ1-6; D might be TRBD1 (6 bases). The V gene lost 0 bases and the J gene lost 7 bases, with 16 bases spanning the gap. The germline CDR1 and CDR2 sequences are SGHDN and FVKESK. The CDR3 extends over 17 amino acids. The CDR3: CASSQERGGLSNSPLHF. The CDR3 DNA sequence: TGTGCCAGCAGCCAAGAAAGGGGGGGTCTGTCCAATTCACCCCTCCACTTT.

In its sample, this clonotype was seen a few times. The J gene is TRBJ1-4, the V gene TRBV7-9, with 7 bases matching TRBD1. Germline CDR1 reads SEHNR; CDR2 reads FQNEAQ (reference sequence). Germline trimming cut 3 bases from V and 8 bases from J; bases unmatched to any gene: 12. The CDR3 sequence is 16 residues long. CDR3 sequence: CASSLEGAGLNEKLFF. As DNA, the CDR3 is TGTGCCAGCAGCTTGGAGGGGGCCGGGTTGAACGAAAAACTGTTTTTT.

The V and J genes are TRBV7-2 and TRBJ2-3; a possible D gene is TRBD1 (5 bases). V dropped 1 base and J dropped 5 bases, with 13 bases sitting between them. Germline CDR1 reads SGHTA; CDR2 reads FQGNSA. This CDR3 spans 15 amino acids. Here the CDR3 reads CASSLVGTQGDTQYF. In nucleotides, the CDR3 is TGTGCCAGCAGCTTAGTGGGCACTCAGGGAGATACGCAGTATTTT. Complete variable domain (other parts from reference TRBV7-2 and TRBJ2-3): GAGVSQSPSNKVTEKGKDVELRCDPISGHTALYWYRQSLGQGLEFLIYFQGNSAPDKSGLPSDRFSAERTGGSVSTLTIQRTQQEDSAVYLCASSLVGTQGDTQYFGPGTRLTVL.

This clonotype was recorded at least ten times. J is TRBJ2-1 and V is TRBV12-3 or TRBV12-4; D is perhaps TRBD2 (6 bases). The CDR3 has 15 residues. Between the trimmed V and J ends, which lost 6 bases and 2 bases, there was a span of 14 bases. The CDR3 DNA follows: TGTGCCAGCAGGCGCTCCGGGGGTACCTACAATGAGCAGTTCTTC. Translation: CASRRSGGTYNEQFF.

The V gene is TRBV20-1, the J gene TRBJ2-3, with D hard to call. The V end was cut by 6 bases, the J end by 0 bases, with 10 bases between. The CDR3 is made up of 13 amino acids. Germline CDR1 is DFQATT and CDR2 is SNEGSKA (reference sequence). The CDR3 nucleotides are TGCAGTGCCCCGACCCACAGCACAGATACGCAGTATTTT. Translation: CSAPTHSTDTQYF.

Ten or more counts support this clonotype. The CDR3 loop is CSAGPPQGASGANVLTF. CDR3 coding DNA: TGCAGTGCTGGTCCCCCACAGGGGGCTTCTGGGGCCAACGTCCTGACTTTC. The chain carries TRBV20-1 and TRBJ2-6; 9 bases are a match to TRBD1. The CDR3 runs to 17 residues. The V and J ends lost 5 bases and 1 base, in that order; junction bases with no gene match: 9. CDR1 DFQATT and CDR2 SNEGSKA come from the germline V gene (reference sequence).

The sample holds many counts of this clonotype. The CDR3 coding sequence is TGTGCCAGCAGCTCTCGGACCGGGGAGCTGTTTTTT. Its protein product is CASSSRTGELFF. This sequence joins TRBV7-7 and TRBJ2-2; D uncertain. With 4 bases removed from V and 5 bases from J, the gap between germline ends came to 5 bases. Germline CDR1 is SSHAT and CDR2 is FNYEAQ (reference sequence). This CDR3 is built from 12 residues.

This clonotype was picked up a small number of times. V gene TRBV2 combines with J gene TRBJ1-3; 8 bases line up with TRBD1. Germline V CDR1 and CDR2: SNHLY, FYNNEI. The CDR3 contains 13 residues. V was clipped by 8 bases and J by 3 bases; unmatched bases: 3. CDR3 DNA sequence: TGTGCCAGCGGGGGGACAGGTGGAAACACCATATATTTT. As protein: CASGGTGGNTIYF.

Note on this clonotype: This clone may be a read error of a much larger clone one base away. Since the CDR3 does not end with the conserved phenylalanine or tryptophan, this likely comes from a read error. The CDR3 is CSAREGYGSTDTQYL. The CDR3 nucleotides read TGCAGTGCTAGAGAAGGATACGGGAGCACAGATACGCAGTATCTT. This chain uses TRBV20-1 with TRBJ2-3; no reliable D call. This CDR3 comprises 15 residues. V was shortened by 0 bases and J by 0 bases, with 10 bases between the two germline ends. Germline CDR1 reads DFQATT; CDR2 reads SNEGSKA (reference sequence).

This chain joins TRBV20-1 and TRBJ2-2, with 9 bases identical to TRBD2. Germline loops: CDR1 DFQATT, CDR2 SNEGSKA (reference sequence). The CDR3 contains 14 residues. The junction had 5 bases not matched to a gene; V was cut back by 6 bases and J by 3 bases. For the CDR3, the DNA is TGCAGTGCCAGCGGGAGGACACACACCGGGGAGCTGTTTTTT. Translation: CSASGRTHTGELFF.

Note on this clonotype: A much larger clone is a single base away; this may be a read error. The chain carries TRBV27 and TRBJ2-2, with D possibly matching TRBD1 (5 bases). Germline CDR1 and CDR2: MNHEY and SMNVEV (reference sequence). CDR3 length: 13 residues. Trimming removed 8 bases at V and 0 bases at J, with 7 bases between. The CDR3 here is CASETANTGELFF. The CDR3 DNA reads as TGTGCCAGCGAGACAGCGAACACCGGGGAGCTGTTTTTT.

This clonotype occurred many times. The rearrangement uses TRBV12-3 or TRBV12-4 and TRBJ2-1; no clear D gene. V lost 2 bases and J 0 bases, leaving 8 bases between the germline ends. The CDR3 sequence is 15 residues long. The CDR3 loop is CASSLRGFSYNEQFF. The CDR3 DNA reads TGTGCCAGCAGTTTACGAGGATTCTCCTACAATGAGCAGTTCTTC.

The sample holds many counts of this clonotype. V is TRBV12-3 or TRBV12-4 and J is TRBJ2-2; D gene unclear. The CDR3 totals 15 residues. V was cut by 2 bases and J by 5 bases, with 12 bases left in between. DNA of the CDR3: TGTGCCAGCAGTTTATACAGTAGGGCAACCGGGGAGCTGTTTTTT. As protein: CASSLYSRATGELFF.

A few counts support this clonotype. J is TRBJ2-7 and V is TRBV27; the D gene is possibly TRBD1 (6 bases). The germline V gene encodes CDR1 MNHEY and CDR2 SMNVEV (reference sequence). The CDR3 runs 14 residues. The V and J ends lost 5 bases and 3 bases respectively, with 14 bases between them. For the CDR3, the DNA is TGTGCCAGCAGTAGAACAGGGACGGTCTACGAGCAGTACTTC. Residues: CASSRTGTVYEQYF.

This clonotype was counted at least ten times. The chain uses TRBV7-9 and TRBJ1-1, with TRBD1 identical over 7 bases. The V gene end was trimmed by 5 bases and the J gene end by 6 bases; junction bases not matched to a gene: 9. The CDR3 has 14 residues. Germline CDR1 SEHNR, CDR2 FQNEAQ (reference sequence). The CDR3 protein is CASSPGQASPEAFF. The DNA of the CDR3 is TGTGCCAGCAGCCCAGGACAGGCCTCGCCTGAAGCTTTCTTT.

Ten or more counts support this clonotype. J is TRBJ1-6 and V is TRBV7-9; D not certain. CDR3 length: 12 residues. Trimming left V 1 base short and J 13 bases short, with 8 bases between. Per the germline V gene, CDR1 is SEHNR and CDR2 is FQNEAQ (reference sequence). CDR3 DNA: TGTGCCAGCAGCTTAGGGGAGAGGCCCCTCCACTTT. Its translation is CASSLGERPLHF.

This clonotype has only a few counts. DNA of the CDR3: TGCAGCGTTGGGTCAGGGAGTAATCGCAATCAGCCCCAGCATTTT. Protein product: CSVGSGSNRNQPQHF. The rearrangement joins TRBV29-1 to TRBJ1-5, with TRBD1 as a possible D gene (5 bases). Germline values: CDR1 SQVTM, CDR2 ANQGSEA. Trimming took 4 bases from V and 2 from J, leaving 15 bases between them. This CDR3 is built from 15 residues.

This chain uses TRBV5-1 with TRBJ1-1, with 7 bases lining up with TRBD1. The CDR3 runs 16 residues. Unmatched junction bases numbered 11, after V lost 4 bases and J lost 2 bases. Germline V gives CDR1 SGHRS, CDR2 YFSETQ. CDR3: CASSPGQVIANTEAFF. CDR3 in DNA: TGCGCCAGCAGCCCCGGACAGGTTATAGCCAACACTGAAGCTTTCTTT.

This clonotype turned up a few times. This chain uses TRBV7-6 with TRBJ2-7; D is uncertain. The CDR3 covers 14 residues. Trimming stripped 5 bases from V and 2 bases from J, with 13 bases between. Germline V gene lookup returns CDR1 SGHVS and CDR2 FNYEAQ. CDR3 in amino acids: CASSLGAEPYEQYF. As DNA, the CDR3 is TGTGCCAGCAGCCTAGGTGCAGAGCCCTACGAGCAGTACTTC.

This clonotype showed up many times. The chain couples TRBV4-1 to TRBJ1-4, with no clear D. CDR1 and CDR2 (germline): MGHRA, YSYEKL. The germline V and J ends were trimmed by 2 bases and 7 bases, with 5 bases remaining between them. The CDR3 consists of 12 residues. The CDR3 region has the DNA TGCGCCAGCAGCCAATCTTTTGAAAAACTGTTTTTT. This encodes CASSQSFEKLFF.

This clonotype was recorded at least ten times. This chain links TRBV5-4 with TRBJ1-2, with D maybe TRBD1 (5 bases). The CDR3 has 15 residues. Germline CDR1 SGHNT, CDR2 YYREEE (reference sequence). With 2 bases removed from V and 4 bases from J, the gap between germline ends came to 15 bases. The CDR3 spells CASSFGGATPYGYTF. The CDR3 nucleotides read TGTGCCAGCAGCTTTGGGGGAGCCACCCCCTATGGCTACACCTTC.

The chain couples TRBV15 to TRBJ2-7; D unresolved. V was pared by 1 base and J by 4 bases, with 11 bases between. There are 14 residues in the CDR3. Germline-derived CDR1 and CDR2 are LNHNV and YYDKDF (reference sequence). The CDR3 loop reads CATSRARYLYEQYF. In DNA, the CDR3 is TGTGCCACCAGCAGAGCGAGATACCTTTACGAGCAGTACTTC.